Listed below are T cell receptor beta chains from one sample, sequenced in a study of radiation and T cells in renal cell carcinoma. The repertoire was sequenced with immunoSEQ multiplex PCR; TCRdb's copy has only in-frame clones and lacks some. This table has more than 75,000 clones, 82% appearing once. The sample in question was blood, obtained from a patient whose treatment included radiotherapy and nephrectomy. The receptors originated from a man aged 60 to 75 with renal cell carcinoma. Both conserved end residues are part of each CDR3. A D gene is named only where the DNA matches it firmly. Rows give clone size only sometimes, using once, few, many, or a class for an expanded clone.

>TRBV5-1|TRBD1|TRBJ1-4|.
CASSLNPTPTGIANEKLFF
TGCGCCAGCAGCTTGAACCCCACGCCGACAGGGATAGCTAATGAAAAACTGTTTTTT
>TRBV18|TRBD2|TRBJ2-5|few
CASRTRSGVQETQYF
TGTGCCAGCCGTACAAGAAGCGGGGTCCAAGAGACCCAGTACTTC
>TRBV10-1|.|TRBJ2-3|.
CASSPVDYADTQYF
TGCGCCAGCAGTCCGGTGGATTACGCAGATACGCAGTATTTT
>TRBV5-1|.|TRBJ2-1|medium-sized
CASSPGGLAGGTEQFF
TGCGCCAGCAGCCCAGGCGGGCTAGCTGGCGGTACTGAGCAGTTCTTC
>TRBV30|.|TRBJ1-5|.
CAWSVAGVDQPQHF
TGTGCCTGGAGTGTAGCCGGTGTGGATCAGCCCCAGCATTTT
>TRBV28|TRBD1|TRBJ2-5|few
CATLRQGQETQYF
TGTGCCACCTTGAGACAGGGGCAAGAGACCCAGTACTTC
>TRBV27|.|TRBJ1-2|.
CASSSQLAYGGYTF
TGTGCCAGCAGTTCCCAGCTAGCCTATGGAGGCTACACCTTC
>TRBV2|.|TRBJ1-1|.
CASTQNPSAGRLTEAFF
TGTGCCAGCACCCAAAACCCGTCGGCAGGGAGGCTGACTGAAGCTTTCTTT
>TRBV4-1|.|TRBJ2-1|.
CASSQDTGRGRNEQFF
TGCGCCAGCAGCCAAGACACCGGGAGAGGTAGGAATGAGCAGTTCTTC
>TRBV2|.|TRBJ2-3|.
CASTLPPHTDTQYF
TGTGCCAGCACTCTCCCCCCCCACACAGATACGCAGTATTTT
>TRBV5-6|.|TRBJ2-7|.
CASSSQGRPYEQYF
TGTGCCAGCAGCTCCCAGGGGAGGCCCTACGAGCAGTACTTC
>TRBV5-4|.|TRBJ2-1|.
CASSFRSGAYNEQFF
TGTGCCAGCAGCTTTCGCTCAGGGGCCTACAATGAGCAGTTCTTC
>TRBV7-2|.|TRBJ1-5|.
CASSLSGGFQPQHF
TGTGCCAGCAGCTTAAGTGGGGGATTCCAGCCCCAGCATTTT
>TRBV27|.|TRBJ2-7|.
CASSQVPSYEQYF
TGTGCCAGCAGCCAAGTCCCCTCCTACGAGCAGTACTTC
>TRBV6-5|.|TRBJ2-5|.
CASSPGRGTQYF
TGTGCCAGCAGCCCCGGGCGCGGGACCCAGTACTTC